This passage covers 16 T cell receptor beta chains from one sample sequenced in a study of blood T cell repertoires in COVID-19. The assay was immunoSEQ multiplex PCR, and TCRdb's table has in-frame clones only and misses some. The sample includes about 500,000 clones, 87% of them seen just once. Material for sequencing was PBMCs or T cells enriched from blood (not recorded which). The receptors originated from a woman younger than 35 who had recovered from COVID-19.

The chain has TRBV6-5 and TRBJ1-5, with a possible D match to TRBD1 (5 bases). Germline V gives CDR1 MNHEY, CDR2 SVGAGI. Trimming took off 2 bases at V and 11 bases at J, with 19 bases between the two ends. This CDR3 has 15 residues. The CDR3 reads CASSYARAPFMSQHF. CDR3 nucleotides: TGTGCCAGCAGTTACGCCAGGGCCCCTTTCATGTCCCAGCATTTT.

This rearrangement joins TRBV7-6 to TRBJ2-5; TRBD1 aligns across 8 bases. The length of the CDR3 is 16 residues. From germline, CDR1 is SGHVS and CDR2 FNYEAQ. After removal of 4 bases from V and 9 bases from J, the junction contained 16 bases not matched to a gene. In DNA, the CDR3 is TGTGCCAGCAGCTCCTCCGGGACAGGTCTTTCATCGGCCCAGTACTTC. Translation gives CASSSSGTGLSSAQYF.

CDR3 sequence: CASSRGAREPQLFF. The CDR3, as DNA: TGTGCCAGCAGCCGAGGGGCGCGGGAACCCCAACTGTTTTTT. The chain links TRBV7-8 to TRBJ1-4; D might be TRBD1 (5 bases). V lost 5 bases and J 12 bases, leaving 19 bases between the germline ends. Germline values: CDR1 SGHVS, CDR2 FQNEAQ. The CDR3 has 14 residues.

The chain is built from TRBV11-2 and TRBJ1-5, with D possibly matching TRBD1 (5 bases). The ends were cut back, 2 bases at V and 2 bases at J, with 22 bases in the middle. This CDR3 contains 19 residues. CDR1 SGHAT and CDR2 FQNNGV come from the germline V gene. For the CDR3, the DNA is TGTGCCAGCAGCTTAATCGTCGGGGGTGGTGGAGGGGGCAATCAGCCCCAGCATTTT. Protein: CASSLIVGGGGGGNQPQHF.

This clone appeared once. The chain couples TRBV7-2 to TRBJ1-5, with TRBD1 as a possible D gene (6 bases). From germline, CDR1 is SGHTA and CDR2 FQGNSA. There are 15 residues in the CDR3. The V end lost 4 bases, the J end lost 7 bases, and 17 bases lay between the germline ends. The CDR3 sequence is CASSSSSGAWQPQHF. CDR3 bases: TGTGCCAGCAGCTCGTCATCAGGGGCTTGGCAGCCCCAGCATTTT.

The gene calls are TRBV5-1 and TRBJ2-5; weak D call: TRBD2 (5 bases). This CDR3 contains 14 residues. V dropped 0 bases and J dropped 0 bases, with 6 bases sitting between them. Germline loops: CDR1 SGHRS, CDR2 YFSETQ. CDR3 in amino acids: CASSLGLNQETQYF. The CDR3 bases are TGCGCCAGCAGCTTGGGACTAAACCAAGAGACCCAGTACTTC.

V usage is TRBV2 and J usage is TRBJ1-5; weak D call: TRBD1 (6 bases). CDR3 size: 16 residues. The germline V gene encodes CDR1 SNHLY and CDR2 FYNNEI. Deletions cut 10 bases from V and 0 bases from J, with 19 bases between. CDR3 loop: CATSDSSHGSNQPQHF. CDR3 sequence (DNA): TGTGCCACATCGGACAGTAGCCACGGTAGCAATCAGCCCCAGCATTTT.

This clone came up once. This rearrangement joins TRBV5-1 to TRBJ2-5; no clear D gene. The CDR3 is 13 amino acids. The V end was cut by 1 base, the J end by 5 bases, with 9 bases between. Germline CDR1 SGHRS, CDR2 YFSETQ. CDR3 nucleotide sequence: TGCGCCAGCAGCTTGTCACTCGGGGAGACCCAGTACTTC. Translating it yields CASSLSLGETQYF.

This clone was recorded a few times. The chain combines TRBV6-6 with TRBJ2-3; possibly TRBD1 for D (5 bases). V dropped 2 bases and J dropped 3 bases, with 12 bases sitting between them. Germline loops: CDR1 MNHNY, CDR2 SVGAGI (reference sequence). The CDR3 contains 15 residues. The CDR3 DNA follows: TGTGCCAGCAGTTACCAAGGGGCTTCAACAGATACGCAGTATTTT. This encodes CASSYQGASTDTQYF.

This clone was picked up a small number of times. The J gene is TRBJ1-6, the V gene TRBV30; 8 bases line up with TRBD1. The germline gives CDR1 GTSNPN, CDR2 SVGIG (reference sequence). The CDR3 loop spans 13 amino acids. The J segment lost 10 bases and the V segment lost 3 bases, leaving 5 bases of the junction unmatched. The CDR3, as DNA: TGTGCCTGGAGGACAGGGGTTGAATCACCCCTCCACTTT. Translated: CAWRTGVESPLHF.

The chain is built from TRBV24-1 and TRBJ2-3, with TRBD1 matching over 8 bases. The germline gives CDR1 KGHDR, CDR2 SFDVKD. V lost 7 bases, J lost 3 bases, and 8 bases stayed unmatched. This CDR3 is 15 amino acids long. The CDR3 region has the DNA TGTGCCACCAGCAAAGGACAGGGCAAGACAGATACGCAGTATTTT. This sequence encodes CATSKGQGKTDTQYF.

The chain carries TRBV28 and TRBJ2-7; 10 bases map to TRBD1. The CDR3 is 16 residues long. The V gene end was trimmed by 3 bases and the J gene end by 5 bases; junction bases not matched to a gene: 10. Germline V gene lookup returns CDR1 MDHEN and CDR2 SYDVKM. The CDR3 spells CASSFVEGQGMNEQYF. CDR3 in DNA: TGTGCCAGCAGTTTCGTGGAGGGACAGGGGATGAACGAGCAGTACTTC.

This rearrangement joins TRBV10-1 to TRBJ2-1; D gene ambiguous. Germline V gives CDR1 WNHNN, CDR2 SYGVQD (reference sequence). The CDR3 consists of 13 residues. The ends were cut back, 2 bases at V and 5 bases at J, with 7 bases in the middle. Here the CDR3 reads CASSETSHNEQFF. The DNA for the CDR3 is TGCGCCAGCAGTGAGACCAGTCACAATGAGCAGTTCTTC.

The chain employs TRBV5-1 and TRBJ2-7, with 7 positions matching TRBD2. CDR3 length: 14 residues. From germline, CDR1 is SGHRS and CDR2 YFSETQ. J gave up 4 bases and V 4 bases, and 8 bases lay outside the gene matches. The DNA for the CDR3 is TGCGCCAGCAGCCCGGGGGAGGGGTATTACGAGCAGTACTTC. Translating gives CASSPGEGYYEQYF.

As regards this clone: One junction end does not reproduce the germline sequence, and a read error may be involved. The chain links TRBV3-1 (or the pseudogene TRBV3-2) to TRBJ2-5; TRBD1 matches 7 bases. Germline CDR1 is LGHDT and CDR2 is YNNKEL (reference sequence). The length of the CDR3 is 17 residues. Here the CDR3 DNA reads TGTGCCAGCAGCCATACAGATTTTCGACCAGGACAGGCCCCGTTTCACTTC. Residues: CASSHTDFRPGQAPFHF.

This rearrangement joins TRBV10-3 to TRBJ2-2, with D maybe TRBD2 (7 bases). The germline V gene has CDR1 ENHRY and CDR2 SYGVKD. The V end was cut by 11 bases, the J end by 5 bases, with 24 bases between. This CDR3 contains 16 residues. CDR3 loop: CASKPGAGVETGELFF. The DNA for the CDR3 is TGTGCCTCCAAACCAGGGGCGGGGGTAGAAACCGGGGAGCTGTTTTTT.